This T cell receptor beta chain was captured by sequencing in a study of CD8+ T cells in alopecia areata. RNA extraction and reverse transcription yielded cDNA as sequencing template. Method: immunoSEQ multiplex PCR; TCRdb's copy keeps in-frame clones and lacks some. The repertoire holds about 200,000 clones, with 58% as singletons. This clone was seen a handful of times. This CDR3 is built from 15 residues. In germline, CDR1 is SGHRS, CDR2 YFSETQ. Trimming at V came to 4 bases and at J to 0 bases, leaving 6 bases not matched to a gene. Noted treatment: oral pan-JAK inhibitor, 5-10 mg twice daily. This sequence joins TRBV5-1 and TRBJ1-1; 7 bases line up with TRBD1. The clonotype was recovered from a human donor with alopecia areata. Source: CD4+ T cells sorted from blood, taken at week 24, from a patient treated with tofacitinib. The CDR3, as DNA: TGCGCCAGCAGCGCTCTCGGGACAGTGAACACTGAAGCTTTCTTT. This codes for CASSALGTVNTEAFF.